These 21 T cell receptor beta chains were sequenced from one sample in a study of blood T cell repertoires in COVID-19. Here immunoSEQ multiplex PCR was the method, and the copy in TCRdb shows in-frame clones only, minus some. The data contain 100,000 to 150,000 clones, 65% to 85% of them singletons. Sequencing input: PBMCs or T cells enriched from blood (not recorded which). The receptors originated from a woman aged 30 to 39 who had recovered from COVID-19.

The chain links TRBV7-8 to TRBJ1-1; a weak D match, TRBD1 (5 bases). The ends were cut back, 1 base at V and 3 bases at J, with 12 bases in the middle. Germline loops: CDR1 SGHVS, CDR2 FQNEAQ. This CDR3 has 15 amino acids. CDR3 in DNA: TGTGCCAGCAGCTTAGGTCGGCAGGGTCACACTGAAGCTTTCTTT. It translates to CASSLGRQGHTEAFF.

CDR3 residues: CASSVWPEEGTQYF. CDR3 in DNA: TGTGCCAGCAGCGTATGGCCCGAGGAAGGTACGCAGTATTTT. This chain connects TRBV9 to TRBJ2-3; D remains ambiguous. The CDR3 consists of 14 residues. Germline CDR1 reads SGDLS; CDR2 reads YYNGEE. V lost 1 base, J lost 8 bases, and 14 bases lay in between.

The gene calls are TRBV4-1 and TRBJ1-1, with 7 bases that match TRBD1. V lost 1 base, J lost 2 bases, and 4 bases stayed unmatched. The V gene's germline CDR1 is MGHRA and CDR2 YSYEKL. The CDR3 is 15 residues long. This chain's CDR3 is CASSQVRQGNTEAFF. In nucleotides, the CDR3 is TGCGCCAGCAGCCAAGTGCGACAGGGAAACACTGAAGCTTTCTTT.

The V call is TRBV28, the J call TRBJ1-1; D is unclear. CDR1 MDHEN and CDR2 SYDVKM come from the germline V gene. Trimming took off 4 bases at V and 0 bases at J, with 18 bases between the two ends. CDR3 length: 17 amino acids. DNA of the CDR3: TGTGCCAGCAGTTCCCCCGGCAGGATCTCCATGAACACTGAAGCTTTCTTT. It yields the protein CASSSPGRISMNTEAFF.

This clone was seen a handful of times. This rearrangement joins TRBV30 to TRBJ2-1, with a weak D call TRBD1 (5 bases). The CDR3 is 15 amino acids. CDR1 and CDR2 (germline): GTSNPN, SVGIG (reference sequence). V lost 0 bases and J 8 bases, leaving 17 bases between the germline ends. In DNA, the CDR3 is TGTGCCTGGAGTGTACCGGGCCGAAAAGGGGATGAGCAGTTCTTC. As protein: CAWSVPGRKGDEQFF.

The chain links TRBV9 to TRBJ2-7; D perhaps matches TRBD1 (5 bases). This CDR3 region has 13 residues. Trimming cost V 0 bases and J 3 bases, with 7 bases left between them. Germline CDR1 and CDR2: SGDLS and YYNGEE. This CDR3 reads CASSVDDSYEQYF. CDR3 coding DNA: TGTGCCAGCAGCGTAGACGACAGCTACGAGCAGTACTTC.

This chain uses TRBV27 with TRBJ2-1, with 10 bases identical to TRBD2. With V trimmed by 5 bases and J by 0 bases, 1 base remained unmatched. The CDR3 is 15 residues long. Per the germline V gene, CDR1 is MNHEY and CDR2 is SMNVEV (reference sequence). In DNA, the CDR3 is TGTGCCAGCAGTGCTAGCGGGAGCTCCTACAATGAGCAGTTCTTC. Translation gives CASSASGSSYNEQFF.

The chain carries TRBV19 and TRBJ1-2; maybe TRBD1 (6 bases). The CDR3 totals 17 residues. V lost 1 base, J lost 1 base, and 16 bases lay in between. Per the germline V gene, CDR1 is LNHDA and CDR2 is SQIVND (reference sequence). CDR3 region: CASSIVGTFDLNYGYTF. CDR3 sequence (DNA): TGTGCCAGTAGTATAGTCGGGACATTCGACCTTAACTATGGCTACACCTTC. Combining the CDR3 with reference TRBV19 and TRBJ1-2 gives the whole variable domain DGGITQSPKYLFRKEGQNVTLSCEQNLNHDAMYWYRQDPGQGLRLIYYSQIVNDFQKGDIAEGYSVSREKKESFPLTVTSAQKNPTAFYLCASSIVGTFDLNYGYTFGSGTRLTVV.

V gene TRBV5-1 combines with J gene TRBJ2-7, with 7 positions matching TRBD2. The CDR3 totals 13 residues. Germline V lookup: CDR1 SGHRS, CDR2 YFSETQ. J gave up 2 bases and V 4 bases, and 3 bases lay outside the gene matches. In DNA form, the CDR3 reads TGCGCCAGCAGCGGCGGACTAGCCTACGAGCAGTACTTC. Translated: CASSGGLAYEQYF.

V and J are TRBV5-4 and TRBJ1-2; TRBD1 matches at 8 bases. V was clipped by 4 bases and J by 4 bases; unmatched bases: 15. Germline assignment: CDR1 SGHNT and CDR2 YYREEE (reference sequence). CDR3 size: 17 residues. Written as DNA, the CDR3 is TGTGCCAGCAGCCCACTTGGGGAGGGACAGGAGATCTATGGCTACACCTTC. It is translated as CASSPLGEGQEIYGYTF.

This sequence joins TRBV19 and TRBJ2-1, with 12 bases lining up with TRBD2. Germline V lookup: CDR1 LNHDA, CDR2 SQIVND (reference sequence). CDR3 length: 15 residues. J lost 9 bases, V lost 6 bases, and 9 bases had no gene match. As DNA, the CDR3 is TGTGCCAGTAGGCCTGCTAGCGGGAGGGGCGGTGAGCAGTTCTTC. Residues: CASRPASGRGGEQFF.

This chain uses TRBV28 with TRBJ2-7, with D unresolved. V was pared by 6 bases and J by 7 bases, with 19 bases between. CDR1 and CDR2 from the germline V gene are MDHEN and SYDVKM. This CDR3 contains 14 residues. The CDR3 protein is CASSVLGLEREQYF. Written as DNA, the CDR3 is TGTGCCAGCAGCGTCTTGGGCCTGGAAAGAGAGCAGTACTTC.

The chain joins TRBV5-1 to TRBJ2-1; D gene ambiguous. The V end lost 0 bases, the J end lost 0 bases, and 7 bases lay between the germline ends. Germline V gene sequence: CDR1 SGHRS, CDR2 YFSETQ. The CDR3 consists of 15 residues. The CDR3 reads CASSLAESSYNEQFF. The CDR3 DNA reads as TGCGCCAGCAGCTTGGCGGAGAGCTCCTACAATGAGCAGTTCTTC.

The chain recombines TRBV12-5 with TRBJ2-7; a possible D gene is TRBD2 (6 bases). The CDR3 extends over 13 amino acids. V shed 7 bases and J shed 2 bases, with 12 bases lying between them. CDR1 is LGHNT, CDR2 FRNRAP, per germline. In DNA, the CDR3 is TGTGCTAGTGCCTCTTCGGGAGCCTACGAGCAGTACTTC. It yields the protein CASASSGAYEQYF. Full variable domain (rest looked up from reference TRBV12-5 and TRBJ2-7): DARVTQTPRHKVTEMGQEVTMRCQPILGHNTVFWYRQTMMQGLELLAYFRNRAPLDDSGMPKDRFSAEMPDATLATLKIQPSEPRDSAVYFCASASSGAYEQYFGPGTRLTVT.

The chain has TRBV19 and TRBJ1-4; D may be TRBD1 (5 bases). Germline V gives CDR1 LNHDA, CDR2 SQIVND (reference sequence). The CDR3 consists of 15 residues. With 10 bases removed from V and 3 bases from J, the gap between germline ends came to 18 bases. In DNA form, the CDR3 reads TGTGCCACCGGGGACCTACGGAGGGCTAATGAAAAACTGTTTTTT. The encoded protein is CATGDLRRANEKLFF.

The count of this clone is one. The rearrangement uses TRBV27 and TRBJ2-3; TRBD2 aligns across 7 bases. The CDR3 is 15 amino acids. J lost 2 bases, V lost 6 bases, and 8 bases had no gene match. Germline CDR1 MNHEY, CDR2 SMNVEV (reference sequence). CDR3 residues: CASRLSGANTDTQYF. CDR3 sequence (DNA): TGTGCCAGCAGGCTCAGCGGGGCTAACACAGATACGCAGTATTTT.

The chain couples TRBV6-5 to TRBJ1-2; 8 nucleotides line up with TRBD1. The CDR3 is 16 residues long. The ends lost 4 bases at V and 2 bases at J; junction bases unmatched: 9. Germline lookup yields CDR1 MNHEY and CDR2 SVGAGI. The chain's CDR3 is CASSFRTGQSNYGYTF. DNA for the CDR3: TGTGCCAGCAGTTTTAGGACAGGGCAATCAAACTATGGCTACACCTTC.

CDR3: CASSLSPSGTYNEQFF. The CDR3 DNA is TGTGCCAGCAGTTTATCCCCTAGCGGAACTTACAATGAGCAGTTCTTC. The chain has TRBV27 and TRBJ2-1; TRBD2 matches at 7 bases. Germline trimming cut 0 bases from V and 4 bases from J; bases unmatched to any gene: 6. The CDR3 consists of 16 residues. CDR1 is MNHEY and CDR2 is SMNVEV in the germline V gene (reference sequence).

This chain links TRBV7-9 with TRBJ2-1, with 14 bases aligning to TRBD2. Germline CDR1 reads SEHNR; CDR2 reads FQNEAQ (reference sequence). The CDR3 loop spans 17 amino acids. Unmatched junction bases numbered 12, after V lost 6 bases and J lost 8 bases. The DNA of the CDR3 is TGTGCCAGCAGTCCCGGACGACTAGCGGGAGGGCCCCATGAGCAGTTCTTC. Translated, it gives CASSPGRLAGGPHEQFF. The whole variable domain, remainder taken from reference TRBV7-9 and TRBJ2-1, is DTGVSQNPRHKITKRGQNVTFRCDPISEHNRLYWYRQTLGQGPEFLTYFQNEAQLEKSRLLSDRFSAERPKGSFSTLEIQRTEQGDSAMYLCASSPGRLAGGPHEQFFGPGTRLTVL.

This chain uses TRBV10-3 with TRBJ2-3, with a tentative D call TRBD1 (6 bases). Germline assignment: CDR1 ENHRY and CDR2 SYGVKD. This CDR3 is 13 amino acids long. V dropped 6 bases and J dropped 3 bases, with 10 bases sitting between them. The chain's CDR3 is CAIRAGETDTQYF. The CDR3 DNA sequence: TGTGCCATCAGGGCAGGGGAAACAGATACGCAGTATTTT.

The CDR3 loop is CASSVRGQLGSYNEQFF. In DNA form, the CDR3 reads TGTGCCAGCAGCGTAAGGGGACAGTTGGGCTCCTACAATGAGCAGTTCTTC. The V gene is TRBV9, the J gene TRBJ2-1; TRBD1 matches 7 bases. This CDR3 comprises 17 residues. The germline V gene encodes CDR1 SGDLS and CDR2 YYNGEE. V dropped 1 base and J dropped 0; count of bases not matched to a gene: 7.